The text below deals with one TCR beta chain. One junction end disagrees with the germline gene, perhaps due to a read error. This specimen comes from a study of response to subunit inactivated influenza vaccine. Looked up from germline, CDR1 is KGHSH and CDR2 is LQKENI. The CDR3 covers 14 residues. TCRdb itself ran the RT-PCR reads through MiXCR, one entry per CDR3 protein. The sample includes a few hundred thousand distinct CDR3 sequences, 21% of them seen just once. This sample comprised PBMCs from blood, obtained approximately 20 months after vaccination. The source is a man aged 50 to 69 who received an inactivated influenza vaccine. The J gene is TRBJ2-7, the V gene TRBV18; the D gene is possibly TRBD2 (5 bases). The CDR3 DNA is TGTGTCAGCTCACCACCGTTCGGAGGCTACGAGCAGTACTTC. This gives the protein CVSSPPFGGYEQYF. The full variable domain, its missing parts supplied by reference TRBV18 and TRBJ2-7, is NAGVMQNPRHLVRRRGQEARLRCSPMKGHSHVYWYRQLPEEGLKFMVYLQKENIIDESGMPKERFSAEFPKEGPSILRIQQVVRGDSAAYFCVSSPPFGGYEQYFGPGTRLTVT.